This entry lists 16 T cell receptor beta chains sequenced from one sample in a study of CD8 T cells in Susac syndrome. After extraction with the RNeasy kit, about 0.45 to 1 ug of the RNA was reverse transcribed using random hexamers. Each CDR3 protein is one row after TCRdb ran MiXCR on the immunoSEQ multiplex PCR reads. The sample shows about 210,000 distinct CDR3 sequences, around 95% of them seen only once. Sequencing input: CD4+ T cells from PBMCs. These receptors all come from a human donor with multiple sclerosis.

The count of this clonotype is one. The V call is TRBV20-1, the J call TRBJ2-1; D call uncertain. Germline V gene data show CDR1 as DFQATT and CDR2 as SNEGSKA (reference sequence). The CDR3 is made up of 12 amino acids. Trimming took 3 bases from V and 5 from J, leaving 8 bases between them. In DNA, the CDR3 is TGCAGTGCTAGGATCCTGAACAATGAGCAGTTCTTC. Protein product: CSARILNNEQFF.

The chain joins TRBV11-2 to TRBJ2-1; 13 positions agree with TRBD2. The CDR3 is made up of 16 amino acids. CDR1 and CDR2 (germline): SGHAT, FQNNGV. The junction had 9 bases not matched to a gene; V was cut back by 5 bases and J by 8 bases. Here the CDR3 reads CASSRRTSGSWDEQFF. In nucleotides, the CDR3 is TGTGCCAGCAGCCGCAGGACTAGCGGGAGTTGGGATGAGCAGTTCTTC.

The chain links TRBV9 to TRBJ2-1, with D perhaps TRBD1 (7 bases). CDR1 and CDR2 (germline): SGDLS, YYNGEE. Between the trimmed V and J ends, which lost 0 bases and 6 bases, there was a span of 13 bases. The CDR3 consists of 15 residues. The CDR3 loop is CASSVVQGGVNEQFF. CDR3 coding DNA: TGTGCCAGCAGCGTAGTGCAGGGGGGAGTCAATGAGCAGTTCTTC.

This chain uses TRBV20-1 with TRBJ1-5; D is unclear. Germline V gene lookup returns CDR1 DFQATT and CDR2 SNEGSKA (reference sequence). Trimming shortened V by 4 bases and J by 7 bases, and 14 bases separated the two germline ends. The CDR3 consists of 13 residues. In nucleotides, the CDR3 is TGCAGTGCTACCACCGACCCTAACCAGCCCCAGCATTTT. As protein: CSATTDPNQPQHF.

The chain's CDR3 is CAISPANYGYTF. The DNA for the CDR3 is TGTGCCATCAGCCCAGCGAACTATGGCTACACCTTC. The chain recombines TRBV10-3 with TRBJ1-2; D not certain. Trimming removed 6 bases at V and 2 bases at J, with 7 bases between. CDR3 size: 12 residues. From germline, CDR1 is ENHRY and CDR2 SYGVKD.

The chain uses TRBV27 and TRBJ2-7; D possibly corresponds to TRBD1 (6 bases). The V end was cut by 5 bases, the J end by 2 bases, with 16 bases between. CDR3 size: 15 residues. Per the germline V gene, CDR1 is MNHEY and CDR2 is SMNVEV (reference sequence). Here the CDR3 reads CASSRTGLLTYEQYF. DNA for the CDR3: TGTGCCAGCAGTCGAACAGGGCTCCTAACCTACGAGCAGTACTTC.

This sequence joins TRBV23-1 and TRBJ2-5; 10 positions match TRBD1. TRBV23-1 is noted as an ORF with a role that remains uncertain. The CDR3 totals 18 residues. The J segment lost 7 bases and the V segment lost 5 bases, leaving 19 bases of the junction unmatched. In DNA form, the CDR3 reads TGCGCCAGCAGTAATCGGAGGGGGGACAGGGGCTACCCTGGGACCCAGTACTTC. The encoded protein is CASSNRRGDRGYPGTQYF.

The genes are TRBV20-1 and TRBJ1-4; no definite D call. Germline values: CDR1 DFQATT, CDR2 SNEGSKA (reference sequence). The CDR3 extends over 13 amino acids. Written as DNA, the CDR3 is TGCAGCGCCCCGGAGGCAACTAATGAAAAACTGTTTTTT. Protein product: CSAPEATNEKLFF.

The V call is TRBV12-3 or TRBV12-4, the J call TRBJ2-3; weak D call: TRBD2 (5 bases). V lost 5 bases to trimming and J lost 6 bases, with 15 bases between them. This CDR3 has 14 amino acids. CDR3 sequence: CASSPGGYKDTQYF. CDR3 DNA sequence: TGTGCCAGCAGTCCTGGAGGATATAAGGATACGCAGTATTTT.

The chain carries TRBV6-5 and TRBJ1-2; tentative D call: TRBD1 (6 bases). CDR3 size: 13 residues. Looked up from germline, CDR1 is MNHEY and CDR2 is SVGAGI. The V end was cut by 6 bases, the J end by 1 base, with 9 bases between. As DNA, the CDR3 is TGTGCCAGCAGGGAGGGGGATAACTATGGCTACACCTTC. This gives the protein CASREGDNYGYTF.

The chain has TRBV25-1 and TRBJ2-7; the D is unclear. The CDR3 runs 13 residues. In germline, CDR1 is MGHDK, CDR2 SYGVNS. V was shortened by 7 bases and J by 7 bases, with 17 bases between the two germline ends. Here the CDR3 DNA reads TGTGCCAGCACCTGGGGAATAGGGTCGGAGCAGTACTTC. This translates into CASTWGIGSEQYF.

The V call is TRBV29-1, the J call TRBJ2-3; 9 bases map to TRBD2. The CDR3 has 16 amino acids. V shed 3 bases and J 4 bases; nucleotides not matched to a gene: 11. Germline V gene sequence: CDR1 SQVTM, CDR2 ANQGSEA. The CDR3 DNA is TGCAGCGTTGAGAGGAGGGGTAGCGGGGGAGCAGATACGCAGTATTTT. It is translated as CSVERRGSGGADTQYF.

The CDR3 protein is CAWSVLAGSYEQYF. CDR3 bases: TGTGCCTGGAGTGTACTAGCGGGTTCCTACGAGCAGTACTTC. V and J are TRBV30 and TRBJ2-7; 9 bases are a match to TRBD2. Germline loops: CDR1 GTSNPN, CDR2 SVGIG (reference sequence). The CDR3 is 14 residues long. Losses at the gene ends were 0 bases for V and 1 base for J; bases not matched to a gene: 1.

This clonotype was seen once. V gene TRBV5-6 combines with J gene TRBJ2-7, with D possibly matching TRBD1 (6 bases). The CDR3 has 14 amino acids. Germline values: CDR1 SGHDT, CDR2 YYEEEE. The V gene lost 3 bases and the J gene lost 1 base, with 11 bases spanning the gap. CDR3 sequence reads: CASSSDRLSYEQYF. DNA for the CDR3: TGTGCCAGCAGCTCGGACAGACTATCCTACGAGCAGTACTTC.

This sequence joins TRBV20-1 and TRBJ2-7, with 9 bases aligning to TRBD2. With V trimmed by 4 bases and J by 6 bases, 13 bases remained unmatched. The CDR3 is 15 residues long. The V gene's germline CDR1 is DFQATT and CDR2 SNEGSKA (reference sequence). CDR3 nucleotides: TGCAGTGCTAAACCGAGCGGGAGGACGACTGGCGAGCAGTACTTC. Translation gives CSAKPSGRTTGEQYF.

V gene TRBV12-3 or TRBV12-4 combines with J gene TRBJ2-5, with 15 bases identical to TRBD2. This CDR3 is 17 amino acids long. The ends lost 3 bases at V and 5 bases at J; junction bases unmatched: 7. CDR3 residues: CASSFGLAGGLRETQYF. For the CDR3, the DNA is TGTGCCAGCAGTTTCGGACTAGCGGGGGGGCTTCGGGAGACCCAGTACTTC.